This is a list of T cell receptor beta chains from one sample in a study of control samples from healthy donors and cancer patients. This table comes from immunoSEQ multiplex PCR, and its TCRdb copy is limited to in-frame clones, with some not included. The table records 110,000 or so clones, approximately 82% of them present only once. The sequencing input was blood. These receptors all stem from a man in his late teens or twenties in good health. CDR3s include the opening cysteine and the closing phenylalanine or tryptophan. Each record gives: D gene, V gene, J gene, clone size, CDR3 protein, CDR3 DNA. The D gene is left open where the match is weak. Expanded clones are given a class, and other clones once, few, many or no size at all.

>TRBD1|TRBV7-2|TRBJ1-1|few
CASTGGDSPWAFF
TGTGCCAGCACGGGGGGGGACAGCCCGTGGGCTTTCTTT
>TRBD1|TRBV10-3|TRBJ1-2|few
CAISEWGQGQGRNYGYTF
TGTGCCATCAGTGAGTGGGGACAGGGACAAGGGCGAAACTATGGCTACACCTTC
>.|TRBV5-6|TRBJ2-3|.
CASSLGGATDTQYF
TGTGCCAGCAGCTTGGGGGGGGCGACAGATACGCAGTATTTT
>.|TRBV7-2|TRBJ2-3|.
CASSWVGTSTDTQYF
TGTGCCAGCAGCTGGGTGGGGACTAGCACAGATACGCAGTATTTT
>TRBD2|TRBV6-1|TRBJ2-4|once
CASSDGAGLAKNIQYF
TGTGCCAGCAGTGACGGAGCGGGGCTAGCCAAAAACATTCAGTACTTC
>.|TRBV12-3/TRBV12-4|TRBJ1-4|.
CASSFGSKLFF
TGTGCCAGCAGTTTTGGGTCTAAACTGTTTTTT
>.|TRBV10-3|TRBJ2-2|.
CAISNRVSGELFF
TGTGCCATCAGTAACAGGGTTTCGGGGGAGCTGTTTTTT
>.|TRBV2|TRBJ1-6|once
CASRRTYYNSPLHF
TGTGCCAGCAGAAGAACTTACTATAATTCACCCCTCCACTTT
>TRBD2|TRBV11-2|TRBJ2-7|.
CASSKAGPTYEQYF
TGTGCCAGCAGCAAAGCGGGACCAACTTACGAGCAGTACTTC
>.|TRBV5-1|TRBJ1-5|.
CASSLAPSAVNQPQHF
TGCGCCAGCAGCTTGGCCCCCTCGGCAGTCAATCAGCCCCAGCATTTT
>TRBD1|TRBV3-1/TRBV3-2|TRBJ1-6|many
CASSHRTGVEGSPLHF
TGTGCCAGCAGCCACCGAACAGGGGTTGAGGGGTCACCCCTCCACTTT
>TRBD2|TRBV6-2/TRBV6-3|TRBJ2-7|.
CASSYGLAGNEQYF
TGTGCCAGCAGTTACGGACTAGCGGGGAACGAGCAGTACTTC
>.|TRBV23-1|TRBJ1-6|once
CASSQPVDGGLNSPLHF
TGCGCCAGCAGTCAACCCGTAGACGGCGGCCTTAATTCACCCCTCCACTTT
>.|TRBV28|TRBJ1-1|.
CASSGGNTEAFF
TGTGCCAGCAGTGGCGGTAACACTGAAGCTTTCTTT
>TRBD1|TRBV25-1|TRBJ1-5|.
CASSWDREDGQPQHF
TGTGCCAGCAGCTGGGACAGGGAGGATGGACAGCCCCAGCATTTT
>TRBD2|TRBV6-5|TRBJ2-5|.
CASSYSGSGWEETQYF
TGTGCCAGCAGTTACTCGGGTAGCGGGTGGGAAGAGACCCAGTACTTC
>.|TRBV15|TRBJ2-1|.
CATSPPYLRIRLYNEQFF
TGTGCCACCAGCCCCCCTTATCTTAGAATTAGACTCTACAATGAGCAGTTCTTC
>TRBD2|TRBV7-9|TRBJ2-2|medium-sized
CASSPTSGTSGGRTGELFF
TGTGCCAGCAGCCCAACCTCCGGGACTAGCGGGGGGCGAACCGGGGAGCTGTTTTTT
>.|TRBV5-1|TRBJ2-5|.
CASTRGGFGETQYF
TGCGCCAGCACCCGAGGGGGGTTCGGGGAGACCCAGTACTTC
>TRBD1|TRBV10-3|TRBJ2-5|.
CAIKPTGLETQYF
TGTGCCATCAAACCGACAGGGCTGGAGACCCAGTACTTC